The rows below give T cell receptor beta chains drawn from one sample of a study of shared clonotypes between healthy human individuals. Libraries were prepared by immunoSEQ multiplex PCR; TCRdb keeps only in-frame clonotypes and omits some of them. The table shows 850,000 to 1,200,000 clones, with more than 65% occurring only once. Sequencing used memory CD4+ T cells sorted from blood. These receptors originate from a young man in good health. CDR3s include the opening cysteine and the closing phenylalanine or tryptophan. D genes are given only for firm matches. Size is stated for part of the rows, as once, few or many counts, or as a class when the clone is expanded.

v_gene,abundance,j_gene,d_gene,CDR3nt,CDR3aa
TRBV5-5,NA,TRBJ1-4,NA,TGTGCCAGCAGCTTGGGGGGGCAGTTTAATGAAAAACTGTTTTTT,CASSLGGQFNEKLFF
TRBV6-5,NA,TRBJ1-6,TRBD1,TGTGCCAGCAGTCGGGGACAGAGTAATTCACCCCTCCACTTT,CASSRGQSNSPLHF
TRBV5-4,NA,TRBJ1-1,NA,TGTGCCAGCAGCTTAAAGGCGATCACTGAAGCTTTCTTT,CASSLKAITEAFF
TRBV6-5,NA,TRBJ2-7,TRBD2,TGTGCCGGCAGGTCTCTAGCGGGAGTAGCCCACGAGCAGTACTTC,CAGRSLAGVAHEQYF
TRBV5-1,once,TRBJ2-7,NA,TGCGCCAGCAGCTTGGGGGGCCAGTGGGCTGACGAGCAGTACTTC,CASSLGGQWADEQYF
TRBV15,NA,TRBJ1-4,NA,TGTGCCACCAGCAGAAGAGAAAAACTGTTTTTT,CATSRREKLFF
TRBV7-3,NA,TRBJ2-1,TRBD2,TGTGCCAGCAGCGCCTCTCTAGCGGGGGTAGAAAATGAGCAGTTCTTC,CASSASLAGVENEQFF
TRBV11-2,NA,TRBJ2-7,TRBD2,TGTGCCAGCAGCCCCACTCGGCTAGCGGGCTCCTACGAGCAGTACTTC,CASSPTRLAGSYEQYF
TRBV6-1,NA,TRBJ1-2,TRBD1,TGTGCCAGCAGTGCTGGGACAGGGTCTAACTATGGCTACACCTTC,CASSAGTGSNYGYTF
TRBV2,NA,TRBJ2-7,NA,TGTGCCAGCTCAGCCGAAGGGAAGCAGTACTTC,CASSAEGKQYF
TRBV7-2,NA,TRBJ2-5,NA,TGTGCCAGCAGCTTAGGATGGGGGAATCAAGAGACCCAGTACTTC,CASSLGWGNQETQYF
TRBV11-2,NA,TRBJ1-4,NA,TGTGCCAGCAGCACAACAGGGTTTTATGAAAAACTGTTTTTT,CASSTTGFYEKLFF
TRBV6-1,NA,TRBJ2-1,NA,TGTGCCAGCAGTACGGGAGCTTCCTACAATGAGCAGTTCTTC,CASSTGASYNEQFF
TRBV10-1,NA,TRBJ1-1,NA,TGCGCCAGCAGCGAACAGGCGAACACTGAAGCTTTCTTT,CASSEQANTEAFF
TRBV6-5,NA,TRBJ2-2,TRBD2,TGTGCCAGCAGTCGGGGGGGCCTTAACACCGGGGAGCTGTTTTTT,CASSRGGLNTGELFF
TRBV7-7,NA,TRBJ2-2,NA,TGTGCTAGCAGCCTGGACTTGACCGGGGAGCTGTTTTTT,CASSLDLTGELFF
TRBV6-5,few,TRBJ2-1,TRBD2,TGTGCCAGCAGCCGGGGGGGCACGAACAATGAGCAGTTCTTC,CASSRGGTNNEQFF
TRBV25-1,NA,TRBJ2-3,TRBD2,TGTGCCAGCAGTGAATTTGCGGGAGGGCCAAGAGATACGCAGTATTTT,CASSEFAGGPRDTQYF
TRBV18,NA,TRBJ2-7,TRBD2,TGTGCCAGCTCACGCGGGACTAGCGGGAGCCACGAGCAGTACTTC,CASSRGTSGSHEQYF
TRBV11-2,NA,TRBJ2-7,NA,TGTGCCAGCAGCAACCCCCGGGACGCCAGAAACGAGCAGTACTTC,CASSNPRDARNEQYF
TRBV15,NA,TRBJ1-2,TRBD1,TGTGCCACCAGCAGAGATCAAGACAGGGGTGTCTATGGCTACACCTTC,CATSRDQDRGVYGYTF
TRBV7-2,NA,TRBJ2-1,TRBD1,TGTGCCAGCAGCTTAATTAAAGGCAGGGGGAATGAGCAGTTCTTC,CASSLIKGRGNEQFF
TRBV30,many,TRBJ2-5,NA,TGTGCCTGTCGGAGTGATATGTACCAAGAGACCCAGTACTTC,CACRSDMYQETQYF
TRBV10-2,few,TRBJ2-5,TRBD2,TGCGCCAGTAGAGACACTAGCGTACAGACCCAGTACTTC,CASRDTSVQTQYF
TRBV7-9,NA,TRBJ1-6,NA,TGTGCCAGCAGCTTAAATAGAGGCAGAGCTGAATATAATTCACCCCTCCACTTT,CASSLNRGRAEYNSPLHF
TRBV9,NA,TRBJ2-7,TRBD1,TGTGCCAGCAGCCGCGACAGGGACCACGAGCAGTACTTC,CASSRDRDHEQYF
TRBV27,NA,TRBJ1-4,NA,TGTGCCAGCAGTCCATATGGTCGGAAGGAAAAACTGTTTTTT,CASSPYGRKEKLFF
TRBV5-1,NA,TRBJ1-3,TRBD1,TGCGCCAGCAGCCGATCCCCGGGACAGGGTGGAAACACCATATATTTT,CASSRSPGQGGNTIYF
TRBV7-6,NA,TRBJ2-2,NA,TGTGCCAGCAGCGGGCGGGGCACCGGGGAGCTGTTTTTT,CASSGRGTGELFF
TRBV28,NA,TRBJ1-2,TRBD1,TGTGCCAGCACGTTTAGCGACAGGGTCTATGGCTACACCTTC,CASTFSDRVYGYTF
TRBV5-1,NA,TRBJ1-1,NA,TGCGCCAGCACGAAGGGAGGGTTGAACACTGAAGCTTTCTTT,CASTKGGLNTEAFF
TRBV10-1,few,TRBJ2-2,TRBD2,TGCGCCAGCAGGAGCGGGAGGAACACCGGGGAGCTGTTTTTT,CASRSGRNTGELFF
TRBV5-6,NA,TRBJ1-1,TRBD1,TGTGCCAGCAGTTTACAGGGGACGGTGAACACTGAAGCTTTCTTT,CASSLQGTVNTEAFF
TRBV5-6,NA,TRBJ1-2,NA,TGTGCCAGCAGCTTGGGCTCGGTGCTGAGTGATGGCTACACCTTC,CASSLGSVLSDGYTF
TRBV6-1,once,TRBJ2-2,NA,TGTGCCAGCAGTGAAGATACCGGACCCGACCCCGGGGAGCTGTTTTTT,CASSEDTGPDPGELFF
TRBV29-1,NA,TRBJ2-7,NA,TGCAGCGGTGTTAGTACGTCCTACGAGCAGTACTTC,CSGVSTSYEQYF
TRBV6-5,few,TRBJ2-7,NA,TGTGCCAGCGGAAGAGGCGAGCAGTACTTC,CASGRGEQYF
TRBV5-1,NA,TRBJ2-2,NA,TGCGCCAGCAGCTTGGCCTCTCAGGACACCGGGGAGCTGTTTTTT,CASSLASQDTGELFF
TRBV28,NA,TRBJ1-6,NA,TGTGCCAGCAGTTTATCGGGTTCACCCCTCCACTTT,CASSLSGSPLHF
TRBV18,few,TRBJ2-5,TRBD2,TGTGCCAGCTCACCGAGTTTAGCGGGGGGACAAGAGACCCAGTACTTC,CASSPSLAGGQETQYF
TRBV6-1,once,TRBJ1-2,TRBD1,TGTGCCAGCAGTAGGGGACAGGGATATGGCTACACCTTC,CASSRGQGYGYTF
TRBV7-2,NA,TRBJ2-7,NA,TGTGCCAGCAGCTTAGCGGGTCTTTACAGCTCCTACGAGCAGTACTTC,CASSLAGLYSSYEQYF
TRBV5-1,few,TRBJ2-3,NA,TGCGCCAGCAGCCCGAGGACAGCTAGCACAGATACGCAGTATTTT,CASSPRTASTDTQYF
TRBV6-5,NA,TRBJ1-5,NA,TGTGCCAGCAGTTACTACCGGGATCAGCCCCAGCATTTT,CASSYYRDQPQHF
TRBV7-2,NA,TRBJ2-1,NA,TGTGCCAGCAGTCGGGACTGGGCATCATACAATGAGCAGTTCTTC,CASSRDWASYNEQFF
TRBV2,NA,TRBJ1-6,TRBD1,TGTGCCAGCCGAGGACAGGGCCATTCACCCCTCCACTTT,CASRGQGHSPLHF
TRBV27,NA,TRBJ1-6,NA,TGTGCCAGCAGTTTAAGGCAGGGTTCTAATTCACCCCTCCACTTT,CASSLRQGSNSPLHF
TRBV5-1,NA,TRBJ2-7,NA,TGCGCCAGCAGCTTTGTGGGGGCTGGGGAGCAGTACTTC,CASSFVGAGEQYF